The next 14 T cell receptor beta chains were all read from a single sample in a study of blood T cell repertoires in COVID-19. The repertoire was sequenced with immunoSEQ multiplex PCR; TCRdb's copy has only in-frame clones and lacks some. The sample consists of 650,000 to 800,000 clones, just under 90% of them appearing once. Material: peripheral blood. These receptors all stem from a woman younger than 35 with acute or convalescent COVID-19.

This sequence joins TRBV20-1 and TRBJ1-1; no reliable D call. CDR1 and CDR2 from the germline V gene are DFQATT and SNEGSKA (reference sequence). The CDR3 length is 10 residues. Trimming stripped 3 bases from V and 5 bases from J, with 4 bases between. The CDR3 nucleotides read TGCAGTGCTAGTCTGACTGAAGCTTTCTTT. Amino acids: CSASLTEAFF.

The chain is built from TRBV24-1 and TRBJ1-2; tentatively, D is TRBD1 (5 bases). Trimming pared 1 base from V and 8 bases from J, leaving 10 bases between. The germline gives CDR1 KGHDR, CDR2 SFDVKD. This CDR3 contains 13 residues. The CDR3 DNA is TGTGCCACCAGTGATTTTACCGGGGGGGGCTACACCTTC. Amino acid sequence: CATSDFTGGGYTF.

This rearrangement joins TRBV7-3 to TRBJ1-1; tentative D call: TRBD1 (6 bases). There are 14 residues in the CDR3. With 4 bases removed from V and 5 bases from J, the gap between germline ends came to 14 bases. Per germline, CDR1 SGHTA and CDR2 FQGTGA. CDR3 nucleotide sequence: TGTGCCAGCAGCTCCCAGGGAGGGGGGACTGAAGCTTTCTTT. Its translation is CASSSQGGGTEAFF.

The chain couples TRBV6-5 to TRBJ1-2; the match to TRBD1 covers 8 bases. The CDR3 has 16 residues. After removal of 2 bases from V and 3 bases from J, the junction contained 8 bases not matched to a gene. Germline loops: CDR1 MNHEY, CDR2 SVGAGI. DNA for the CDR3: TGTGCCAGCAGTTACACCCCAGGGGGCCTCGACTATGGCTACACCTTC. Translation: CASSYTPGGLDYGYTF.

The chain combines TRBV20-1 with TRBJ2-6, with 8 bases lining up with TRBD1. With V trimmed by 3 bases and J by 4 bases, 8 bases remained unmatched. Germline V gene lookup returns CDR1 DFQATT and CDR2 SNEGSKA (reference sequence). The CDR3 runs to 16 residues. CDR3 residues: CSASPQGARGANVLTF. The CDR3 nucleotides are TGCAGTGCTAGTCCCCAGGGGGCGAGGGGGGCCAACGTCCTGACTTTC.

The chain combines TRBV7-9 with TRBJ1-2, with D unclear. The germline V gene encodes CDR1 SEHNR and CDR2 FQNEAQ (reference sequence). V lost 2 bases to trimming and J lost 6 bases, with 13 bases between them. CDR3 length equals 14 residues. The CDR3 DNA sequence: TGTGCCAGCAGCTTACTGCTCAGGAAGGATGGCTACACCTTC. Translating gives CASSLLLRKDGYTF.

The gene calls are TRBV9 and TRBJ2-7; 10 bases agree with TRBD2. Germline V gene data show CDR1 as SGDLS and CDR2 as YYNGEE. The V segment lost 4 bases and the J segment 2 bases; nucleotides outside the gene matches: 6. The CDR3 has 15 amino acids. Here the CDR3 DNA reads TGTGCCAGCAGCCCGAGCGGGGGGGAAACCTACGAGCAGTACTTC. Translating it yields CASSPSGGETYEQYF.

J is TRBJ1-1 and V is TRBV6-5; a weak D match, TRBD1 (6 bases). V was cut by 11 bases and J by 0 bases, with 19 bases left in between. CDR3 length equals 15 residues. The germline V gene has CDR1 MNHEY and CDR2 SVGAGI. Here the CDR3 reads CASQGLGQMNTEAFF. In DNA form, the CDR3 reads TGTGCCTCCCAAGGACTCGGACAGATGAACACTGAAGCTTTCTTT.

The rearrangement joins TRBV7-9 to TRBJ1-3; D remains unclear. This CDR3 has 16 residues. V dropped 2 bases and J dropped 0 bases, with 11 bases sitting between them. From germline, CDR1 is SEHNR and CDR2 FQNEAQ (reference sequence). CDR3 protein: CASSLRGIDSGNTIYF. The CDR3 DNA follows: TGTGCCAGCAGCTTAAGAGGCATCGACTCTGGAAACACCATATATTTT.

This clone was found once. This sample includes further DNA sequences coding for the same CDR3. CDR3 sequence: CASSHGGGTYEQYF. The CDR3 bases are TGTGCCAGCAGCCATGGGGGGGGGACCTACGAGCAGTACTTC. The chain joins TRBV3-1 (or the pseudogene TRBV3-2) to TRBJ2-7; 7 bases match TRBD2. The CDR3 contains 14 residues. Germline assignment: CDR1 LGHDT and CDR2 YNNKEL (reference sequence). The J segment lost 2 bases and the V segment lost 3 bases, leaving 4 bases of the junction unmatched.

This clone was counted a single time. This chain uses TRBV2 with TRBJ2-1; tentatively, D is TRBD1 (6 bases). This CDR3 region has 14 residues. Germline CDR1 reads SNHLY; CDR2 reads FYNNEI. Trimming stripped 4 bases from V and 7 bases from J, with 14 bases between. The CDR3 region has the DNA TGTGCCAGCAGTGGACAGGAAAATAGGAATGAGCAGTTCTTC. Its translation: CASSGQENRNEQFF.

The gene calls are TRBV29-1 and TRBJ1-2; D unresolved. Deletions cut 2 bases from V and 8 bases from J, with 12 bases between. Germline CDR1 SQVTM, CDR2 ANQGSEA. The CDR3 runs 12 residues. Written as DNA, the CDR3 is TGCAGCGTTGAACCCCACAGACGGGGCTACACCTTC. Amino acid sequence: CSVEPHRRGYTF.

CDR3 coding DNA: TGTGCCAGCAGCGTAGGGGGGGGACAGGGAACATACGAGCAGTACTTC. Translation gives CASSVGGGQGTYEQYF. The V call is TRBV9, the J call TRBJ2-7; 9 positions match TRBD1. Germline CDR1 and CDR2: SGDLS and YYNGEE. The V segment lost 0 bases and the J segment 4 bases; nucleotides outside the gene matches: 8. The CDR3 totals 16 residues. The full variable domain, with the rest looked up from reference TRBV9 and TRBJ2-7, is DSGVTQTPKHLITATGQRVTLRCSPRSGDLSVYWYQQSLDQGLQFLIQYYNGEERAKGNILERFSAQQFPDLHSELNLSSLELGDSALYFCASSVGGGQGTYEQYFGPGTRLTVT.

This clone was detected many times. The V call is TRBV19, the J call TRBJ1-2; 8 bases fit TRBD1. V lost 4 bases, J lost 5 bases, and 6 bases stayed unmatched. The CDR3 is 14 amino acids. Germline CDR1 reads LNHDA; CDR2 reads SQIVND (reference sequence). The CDR3 DNA is TGTGCCAGTAGTACCGGGACAGGTCATTATGGCTACACCTTC. Translation gives CASSTGTGHYGYTF.